The 27 T cell receptor beta chains below were found in one sample sequenced in a study of control samples from healthy donors and cancer patients. TCRdb keeps only in-frame clones here, not all; method: immunoSEQ multiplex PCR. The sample consists of tens of thousands of clones, roughly nine tenths of them appearing once. The sample was blood. The receptor set was obtained from a woman aged 25 to 39 in good health.

The rearrangement uses TRBV30 and TRBJ1-2; 11 positions match TRBD1. V was clipped by 4 bases and J by 7 bases; unmatched bases: 8. CDR1 is GTSNPN and CDR2 is SVGIG in the germline V gene (reference sequence). This CDR3 has 14 residues. DNA for the CDR3: TGTGCCTGGACCTGGACAGGGGGCCGTGCTGGCTACACCTTC. It yields the protein CAWTWTGGRAGYTF.

The chain is built from TRBV6-1 and TRBJ1-3; TRBD1 aligns across 7 bases. The germline V gene encodes CDR1 MNHNS and CDR2 SASEGT. V gave up 2 bases and J gave up 5 bases; unmatched junction bases: 12. The CDR3 is 17 amino acids. CDR3 coding DNA: TGTGCCAGCAGTGAACTCAGACAGGGCCCTCGGAGAAACACCATATATTTT. This gives the protein CASSELRQGPRRNTIYF.

This chain connects TRBV2 to TRBJ2-4, with TRBD2 identical over 10 bases. CDR1 and CDR2 from the germline V gene are SNHLY and FYNNEI. The CDR3 is 17 residues long. Germline trimming cut 0 bases from V and 5 bases from J; bases unmatched to any gene: 7. The CDR3 DNA reads TGTGCCAGCAGTGAAGCAGCTAGCGGGAGTGGGGAAAACATTCAGTACTTC. Translated: CASSEAASGSGENIQYF. Full variable domain (rest looked up from reference TRBV2 and TRBJ2-4): EPEVTQTPSHQVTQMGQEVILRCVPISNHLYFYWYRQILGQKVEFLVSFYNNEISEKSEIFDDQFSVERPDGSNFTLKIRSTKLEDSAMYFCASSEAASGSGENIQYFGAGTRLSVL.

The chain recombines TRBV10-3 with TRBJ1-6; maybe TRBD1 (5 bases). The V end lost 0 bases, the J end lost 10 bases, and 13 bases lay between the germline ends. The CDR3 runs 15 residues. Germline loops: CDR1 ENHRY, CDR2 SYGVKD. The CDR3 protein is CAISESGSGYSPLHF. CDR3 DNA: TGTGCCATCAGTGAGTCCGGGTCAGGGTACTCACCCCTCCACTTT.

This chain links TRBV7-9 with TRBJ2-2, with 11 positions matching TRBD1. The CDR3 covers 17 residues. Germline CDR1 and CDR2: SEHNR and FQNEAQ (reference sequence). V shed 6 bases, J shed 1 base, and the junction held 7 bases outside the gene matches. CDR3 amino acids: CASSLGQGALNTGELFF. In DNA form, the CDR3 reads TGTGCCAGCAGTCTCGGACAGGGGGCCCTGAACACCGGGGAGCTGTTTTTT.

In DNA, the CDR3 is TGTGCCAGCAGCTTAGCACAGGGGGCCGGCTATGGCTACACCTTC. This codes for CASSLAQGAGYGYTF. The chain has TRBV7-9 and TRBJ1-2; 9 bases map to TRBD1. J was trimmed by 4 bases and V by 0 bases; bases with no gene match: 3. The CDR3 loop spans 15 amino acids. Germline V CDR1 and CDR2: SEHNR, FQNEAQ (reference sequence).

The rearrangement joins TRBV14 to TRBJ2-1; 12 positions match TRBD2. Germline CDR1 SGHDN, CDR2 FVKESK. V shed 4 bases, J shed 2 bases, and the junction held 0 bases outside the gene matches. This CDR3 contains 15 residues. CDR3 DNA: TGTGCCAGCAGCCCTAGCGGGAGGGCCTACAATGAGCAGTTCTTC. Its protein is CASSPSGRAYNEQFF. Complete variable domain (other parts from reference TRBV14 and TRBJ2-1): EAGVTQFPSHSVIEKGQTVTLRCDPISGHDNLYWYRRVMGKEIKFLLHFVKESKQDESGMPNNRFLAERTGGTYSTLKVQPAELEDSGVYFCASSPSGRAYNEQFFGPGTRLTVL.

This clone has a handful of counts. The chain recombines TRBV12-5 with TRBJ1-1; D possibly corresponds to TRBD1 (6 bases). Germline V gene data show CDR1 as LGHNT and CDR2 as FRNRAP. There are 14 residues in the CDR3. V shed 1 base and J shed 0 bases, with 6 bases lying between them. CDR3 amino acids: CASGLEGVNTEAFF. The CDR3 DNA reads TGTGCTAGTGGTTTGGAGGGGGTGAACACTGAAGCTTTCTTT.

The chain employs TRBV27 and TRBJ2-7, with 10 bases aligning to TRBD2. The CDR3 length is 17 residues. Germline V gene data show CDR1 as MNHEY and CDR2 as SMNVEV (reference sequence). Trimming cost V 3 bases and J 1 base; bases outside gene matches: 9. The CDR3: CASSLGLAGVGSYEQYF. CDR3 nucleotides: TGTGCCAGCAGTTTGGGGCTAGCGGGAGTCGGGTCCTACGAGCAGTACTTC.

The chain employs TRBV6-5 and TRBJ1-6; D not certain. This CDR3 is 14 amino acids long. CDR1 and CDR2 from the germline V gene are MNHEY and SVGAGI. With 4 bases removed from V and 7 bases from J, the gap between germline ends came to 11 bases. CDR3 region: CASSFEATNSPLHF. CDR3 sequence (DNA): TGTGCCAGCAGTTTTGAGGCGACCAATTCACCCCTCCACTTT.

The chain joins TRBV6-2 or TRBV6-3 to TRBJ2-5, with D uncertain. Germline-derived CDR1 and CDR2 are MNHEY and SVGEGT. Trimming removed 0 bases at V and 5 bases at J, with 16 bases between. The CDR3 is 16 amino acids. The CDR3 region is CASSYSPGDSRETQYF. Written as DNA, the CDR3 is TGTGCCAGCAGTTACTCCCCCGGCGATTCCAGGGAGACCCAGTACTTC.

This clone was detected ten times or more. The V call is TRBV18, the J call TRBJ1-2; 9 bases fit TRBD1. There are 15 residues in the CDR3. CDR1 and CDR2 from the germline V gene are KGHSH and LQKENI. V was clipped by 2 bases and J by 4 bases; unmatched bases: 5. The CDR3: CASSPDPQGAYGYTF. The CDR3 DNA reads as TGTGCCAGCTCACCAGACCCACAGGGGGCCTATGGCTACACCTTC.

The chain recombines TRBV5-1 with TRBJ2-1, with a possible D match to TRBD2 (6 bases). The V end lost 4 bases, the J end lost 0 bases, and 17 bases lay between the germline ends. This CDR3 is built from 17 residues. CDR1 SGHRS and CDR2 YFSETQ come from the germline V gene. The CDR3 spells CASSLSAGLDSYNEQFF. CDR3 sequence (DNA): TGCGCCAGCAGCCTCTCAGCGGGCCTCGACTCCTACAATGAGCAGTTCTTC.

The rearrangement joins TRBV27 to TRBJ2-2, with D perhaps TRBD1 or TRBD2 (5 bases each). This CDR3 has 15 residues. Germline values: CDR1 MNHEY, CDR2 SMNVEV (reference sequence). Trimming removed 7 bases at V and 1 base at J, with 13 bases between. For the CDR3, the DNA is TGTGCCAGCATCGGGACGGCCCTGAACACCGGGGAGCTGTTTTTT. Protein: CASIGTALNTGELFF.

The chain recombines TRBV9 with TRBJ1-6; possible D gene TRBD1, 6 bases. The CDR3 is made up of 16 amino acids. The V end was cut by 3 bases, the J end by 4 bases, with 14 bases between. In germline, CDR1 is SGDLS, CDR2 YYNGEE. CDR3 nucleotide sequence: TGTGCCAGCAGCGAGGGTGGAGGGGGATATAATTCACCCCTCCACTTT. The encoded protein is CASSEGGGGYNSPLHF. Filled out from reference TRBV9 and TRBJ1-6, the complete variable domain reads DSGVTQTPKHLITATGQRVTLRCSPRSGDLSVYWYQQSLDQGLQFLIQYYNGEERAKGNILERFSAQQFPDLHSELNLSSLELGDSALYFCASSEGGGGYNSPLHFGNGTRLTVT.

The chain combines TRBV5-6 with TRBJ1-6; D gene unclear. The V gene lost 0 bases and the J gene lost 6 bases, with 13 bases spanning the gap. In germline, CDR1 is SGHDT, CDR2 YYEEEE. There are 16 residues in the CDR3. DNA for the CDR3: TGTGCCAGCAGCTTGGCTACCTGGGTGGGTAATTCACCCCTCCACTTT. Protein sequence: CASSLATWVGNSPLHF.

This chain links TRBV27 with TRBJ2-1; D gene ambiguous. Germline CDR1 and CDR2: MNHEY and SMNVEV (reference sequence). This CDR3 spans 15 amino acids. The V and J ends lost 2 bases and 0 bases respectively, with 8 bases between them. The CDR3 DNA reads TGTGCCAGCAGTTTAAGGCTAAGCTCCTACAATGAGCAGTTCTTC. It is translated as CASSLRLSSYNEQFF.

The J gene is TRBJ1-6, the V gene TRBV7-2; D is possibly TRBD1 (6 bases). Looked up from germline, CDR1 is SGHTA and CDR2 is FQGNSA. V lost 8 bases and J lost 0, with 14 bases in between. The CDR3 spans 16 residues. The DNA of the CDR3 is TGTGCCAGCCGCAACAGGGTTACCTCCTATAATTCACCCCTCCACTTT. It encodes CASRNRVTSYNSPLHF. The entire variable domain, with the rest obtained from reference TRBV7-2 and TRBJ1-6, is as follows: GAGVSQSPSNKVTEKGKDVELRCDPISGHTALYWYRQSLGQGLEFLIYFQGNSAPDKSGLPSDRFSAERTGGSVSTLTIQRTQQEDSAVYLCASRNRVTSYNSPLHFGNGTRLTVT.

The chain has TRBV19 and TRBJ2-3, with D perhaps given as TRBD1 or TRBD2 (5 bases each). Germline-derived CDR1 and CDR2 are LNHDA and SQIVND (reference sequence). The CDR3 sequence is 16 residues long. Trimming stripped 6 bases from V and 0 bases from J, with 16 bases between. The CDR3 region has the DNA TGTGCCAGTAGATTATCCGGGACGGCTAGCACAGATACGCAGTATTTT. Its protein product is CASRLSGTASTDTQYF.

The chain uses TRBV9 and TRBJ1-1; D is possibly TRBD1 (5 bases). CDR1 is SGDLS and CDR2 is YYNGEE in the germline V gene. The CDR3 contains 18 residues. V dropped 0 bases and J dropped 2 bases, with 20 bases sitting between them. In DNA, the CDR3 is TGTGCCAGCAGCGTAGAGAGATCAAAGGGACCCATTAACACTGAAGCTTTCTTT. It is translated as CASSVERSKGPINTEAFF.

V and J are TRBV7-2 and TRBJ2-2; D is undetermined. This CDR3 has 14 amino acids. The V gene's germline CDR1 is SGHTA and CDR2 FQGNSA. With 1 base removed from V and 4 bases from J, the gap between germline ends came to 7 bases. The CDR3 region is CASSLERPTGELFF. In nucleotides, the CDR3 is TGTGCCAGCAGCTTAGAGAGACCCACCGGGGAGCTGTTTTTT.

The chain carries TRBV9 and TRBJ1-2; a weak D match, TRBD1 (5 bases). The CDR3 is made up of 15 amino acids. V was shortened by 4 bases and J by 2 bases, with 15 bases between the two germline ends. Germline loops: CDR1 SGDLS, CDR2 YYNGEE. CDR3 DNA: TGTGCCAGCAGCCCCCAGCTGACAGAAAACTATGGCTACACCTTC. Translated, it gives CASSPQLTENYGYTF. The entire variable domain, with the rest obtained from reference TRBV9 and TRBJ1-2, is as follows: DSGVTQTPKHLITATGQRVTLRCSPRSGDLSVYWYQQSLDQGLQFLIQYYNGEERAKGNILERFSAQQFPDLHSELNLSSLELGDSALYFCASSPQLTENYGYTFGSGTRLTVV.

This chain uses TRBV7-6 with TRBJ2-6, with 9 nucleotides matching TRBD1. V was pared by 5 bases and J by 0 bases, with 5 bases of the junction left unmatched. Germline V gene sequence: CDR1 SGHVS, CDR2 FNYEAQ. CDR3 length: 17 amino acids. The CDR3 sequence: CASSPGTGISGANVLTF. The CDR3 bases are TGTGCCAGCAGCCCCGGGACAGGGATCTCTGGGGCCAACGTCCTGACTTTC.

The CDR3 DNA reads TGTGCCAGCAGTGCACAGGGGGTGGGTTTGAACACTGAAGCTTTCTTT. This codes for CASSAQGVGLNTEAFF. The chain combines TRBV6-1 with TRBJ1-1; 8 bases line up with TRBD1. Germline lookup yields CDR1 MNHNS and CDR2 SASEGT. This CDR3 comprises 16 residues. J gave up 0 bases and V 4 bases, and 7 bases lay outside the gene matches.

The rearrangement uses TRBV19 and TRBJ1-3; tentative D call: TRBD1 (5 bases). The CDR3 is 16 amino acids. CDR1 and CDR2 from the germline V gene are LNHDA and SQIVND (reference sequence). V lost 6 bases and J lost 1, with 16 bases in between. CDR3 in DNA: TGTGCCAGTAGAAGAGTGGGGGGGGAATCTGGAAACACCATATATTTT. Translated, it gives CASRRVGGESGNTIYF.

The chain links TRBV29-1 to TRBJ1-1; a possible D gene is TRBD1 (5 bases). The CDR3 is 15 residues long. V lost 0 bases, J lost 1 base, and 12 bases lay in between. The germline V gene encodes CDR1 SQVTM and CDR2 ANQGSEA. CDR3 coding DNA: TGCAGCGTTGAAGATCGGGGACGTCAGAACACTGAAGCTTTCTTT. Encoded protein: CSVEDRGRQNTEAFF. The full variable domain, rest sourced from reference TRBV29-1 and TRBJ1-1, is SAVISQKPSRDICQRGTSLTIQCQVDSQVTMMFWYRQQPGQSLTLIATANQGSEATYESGFVIDKFPISRPNLTFSTLTVSNMSPEDSSIYLCSVEDRGRQNTEAFFGQGTRLTVV.

V is TRBV18 and J is TRBJ1-6; the D is unclear. This CDR3 is built from 15 residues. Germline V CDR1 and CDR2: KGHSH, LQKENI. With 1 base removed from V and 10 bases from J, the gap between germline ends came to 14 bases. For the CDR3, the DNA is TGTGCCAGCTCACCACGAGAGGGTTATCGGTCACCCCTCCACTTT. Translating gives CASSPREGYRSPLHF.